The clone carrying this T cell receptor beta chain was seen more than once but under ten times. Antigen: not known. The data stem from a study of response to subunit inactivated influenza vaccine. Study-level results: Every seasonal influenza vaccination brings in few new T cells, the authors suggested.

TCRdb reprocessed the RT-PCR reads with MiXCR, giving one entry per CDR3 protein. The repertoire holds approximately 520,000 distinct CDR3 sequences, over 25% seen once, with under 2.5% in the top ten. Germline V lookup: CDR1 DFQATT, CDR2 SNEGSKA (reference sequence). Trimming at V came to 1 base and at J to 9 bases, leaving 12 bases not matched to a gene. CDR3 length: 16 amino acids. The gene calls are TRBV20-1 and TRBJ2-1, with 10 bases aligning to TRBD2. This sample comprised CD4+ T cells sorted from PBMCs, obtained roughly 5 days after vaccination. The sequence was obtained from a man between 45 and 60 years old who received an inactivated influenza vaccine. The CDR3 spells CSARGGIAGGSGEQFF. The DNA of the CDR3 is TGCAGTGCTAGAGGGGGAATAGCGGGAGGCTCGGGTGAGCAGTTCTTC.